These T cell receptor beta chains were read from a single sample in a study of blood T cells in healthy people across ages. TCRdb ran MiXCR on the 5' RACE reads and lists one entry per CDR3 protein. The repertoire consists of approximately 1.5 million distinct CDR3 sequences, with roughly a third occurring once and the leading ten covering about 11%. Sequencing input: blood. The receptors come from a woman in her 30s in good health. The CDR3 runs from the conserved cysteine through the conserved F or W. A D gene is named only where the DNA matches it firmly. Size is stated for part of the rows, as once, few or many counts, or as a class when the clone is expanded.

>.|TRBJ2-3|TRBV4-2|.
CASSPGQSGGPGTQYF
TGTGCCAGCAGCCCAGGGCAGAGTGGGGGCCCAGGTACGCAGTATTTT
>.|TRBJ2-3|TRBV28|.
CASRRRDRTDTQYF
TGTGCCAGCCGTCGGCGGGACCGCACAGATACGCAGTATTTT
>.|TRBJ2-2|TRBV5-1|.
CASSFDRIDTGELFF
TGCGCCAGCAGCTTTGACAGGATCGACACCGGGGAGCTGTTTTTT
>.|TRBJ1-6|TRBV4-2|.
CASSRTGTDSPLHF
TGTGCCAGCAGCCGTACAGGAACGGATTCACCCCTCCACTTT
>few|TRBJ1-6|TRBV28|.
CASSLGPVSPLHF
TGTGCCAGCAGTCTCGGACCGGTTTCACCCCTCCACTTT
>.|TRBJ1-2|TRBV28|TRBD1
CASSSIPGTGSNYGYTF
TGTGCCAGCAGTTCCATACCGGGGACAGGGTCCAACTATGGCTACACCTTC
>few|TRBJ2-6|TRBV20-1|.
CSARSRESHYSGANVRTF
TGCAGTGCTAGGTCAAGGGAGTCGCATTACTCTGGGGCCAACGTCCGGACTTTC
>.|TRBJ2-1|TRBV27|.
CASSFFGASAFNGQFF
TGTGCCAGCAGTTTTTTTGGGGCTAGCGCTTTCAATGGGCAGTTCTTC
>few|TRBJ1-2|TRBV20-1|.
CSTTGGVGYTF
TGCAGCACGACTGGGGGGGTCGGCTACACCTTC
>.|TRBJ2-7|TRBV20-1|.
CSARDQTRVRDEQYF
TGCAGTGCTAGAGATCAGACTAGGGTGAGGGACGAGCAGTACTTC
>few|TRBJ2-7|TRBV28|.
CASRPLQGPYEQYF
TGTGCCAGCAGGCCCCTACAGGGTCCCTACGAGCAGTACTTC
>.|TRBJ1-1|TRBV20-1|.
CSGYTQTRAFF
TGCAGTGGCTACACACAGACCAGGGCTTTCTTT
>few|TRBJ2-7|TRBV5-1|.
CASSSSNGEQYF
TGCGCCAGCAGCTCCTCAAATGGCGAGCAGTACTTC
>.|TRBJ1-1|TRBV27|.
CASSFRGGLMNTEAFF
TGTGCCAGCAGTTTTCGGGGGGGGCTGATGAACACTGAAGCTTTCTTT
>few|TRBJ2-3|TRBV30|.
CAWNSGTSTDTQYF
TGTGCCTGGAACAGCGGTACTAGCACAGATACGCAGTATTTT
>.|TRBJ1-1|TRBV5-6|.
CASSRRTERPNTEAFF
TGTGCCAGCAGCCGCCGGACAGAGCGACCGAACACTGAAGCTTTCTTT
>few|TRBJ2-3|TRBV7-3|.
CASSLSGGAGTDTQYF
TGTGCCAGCAGCTTAAGTGGGGGGGCTGGCACAGATACGCAGTATTTT
>many|TRBJ2-3|TRBV18|.
CASSPGSADTQYF
TGTGCCAGCTCACCGGGTTCGGCAGACACGCAGTATTTT
>.|TRBJ1-2|TRBV20-1|TRBD1
CSAEDRGPSYYGYTF
TGCAGTGCTGAAGACAGGGGGCCGAGTTACTATGGCTACACCTTC
>few|TRBJ2-1|TRBV20-1|.
CSAHGSAQFF
TGCAGTGCTCACGGGAGTGCGCAGTTCTTC
>few|TRBJ2-1|TRBV4-1|TRBD2
CASSQDSGLANIDRSYNEQFF
TGCGCCAGCAGCCAAGATAGCGGACTAGCTAATATCGACCGTTCCTACAATGAGCAGTTCTTC